What follows describes a single T cell receptor (beta chain). These data are taken from a study of blood T cell repertoires in COVID-19. Measured with immunoSEQ multiplex PCR; TCRdb has only the in-frame clones, and not every one. The data contain under 400,000 clones, about 89% of them singletons. V dropped 0 bases and J dropped 2 bases, with 12 bases sitting between them. Looked up from germline, CDR1 is SGHDT and CDR2 is YYEEEE. This CDR3 contains 15 residues. This TCR derives from a man aged 35 to 55 in a cohort exposed to, infected with or recovered from COVID-19 (not recorded which). This rearrangement joins TRBV5-6 to TRBJ2-7, with no clear D. Sequenced: PBMCs or T cells enriched from blood (not recorded which). As DNA, the CDR3 is TGTGCCAGCAGCTTGGAGTTCAGTAAGACCTACGAGCAGTACTTC. It translates to CASSLEFSKTYEQYF.